This TCR beta chain was sequenced for a study of cytomegalovirus exposure and HLA in healthy donors. The PCR was carried out with 60 Vbeta primers and 13 Jbeta primers. Repertoires were generated with immunoSEQ multiplex PCR, while TCRdb's copy carries only in-frame clones and drops some. The sample has about 85,000 clones; over 70% are singletons. The CDR3 spans 14 residues. Trimming took 6 bases from V and 8 from J, leaving 17 bases between them. Germline V gene data show CDR1 as MNHNY and CDR2 as SVGAGI (reference sequence). Sequencing was carried out using PBMCs. This TCR was recovered from a boy younger than 18 in good health and CMV-seronegative. V gene TRBV6-6 combines with J gene TRBJ2-4; D perhaps matches TRBD2 (5 bases). The DNA for the CDR3 is TGTGCCAGCAGCCCCCGAGGGCAGCCTCACATTCAGTACTTC. Amino acids: CASSPRGQPHIQYF.